This passage covers 14 T cell receptor beta chains from one sample sequenced in a study of radiation and T cells in renal cell carcinoma. As to treatment: treatment-naive control, cytoreductive nephrectomy. The protocol was immunoSEQ multiplex PCR, while the TCRdb copy is restricted to in-frame clones and leaves out a portion. Here the sample spans about 5,600 clones, 68% being singletons. Sequencing was performed on tumor tissue, taken from a patient whose treatment was nephrectomy without radiotherapy. These receptors came from a human donor with renal cell carcinoma.

V usage is TRBV30 and J usage is TRBJ2-5; 9 bases map to TRBD1. CDR3 length: 14 amino acids. CDR1 and CDR2 (germline): GTSNPN, SVGIG (reference sequence). The V and J ends lost 0 bases and 5 bases, in that order; junction bases with no gene match: 4. CDR3: CAWSVTGGGETQYF. CDR3 nucleotides: TGTGCCTGGAGTGTAACAGGGGGCGGGGAGACCCAGTACTTC.

This clone came up a few times. The genes are TRBV30 and TRBJ2-7; perhaps TRBD1 as D (5 bases). V dropped 0 bases and J dropped 2 bases, with 8 bases sitting between them. The length of the CDR3 is 13 residues. Germline CDR1 reads GTSNPN; CDR2 reads SVGIG (reference sequence). The CDR3 sequence is CAWSVDSTYEQYF. CDR3 coding DNA: TGTGCCTGGAGTGTCGACAGCACCTACGAGCAGTACTTC.

The chain combines TRBV4-2 with TRBJ2-2; D gene ambiguous. V shed 2 bases and J shed 4 bases, with 5 bases lying between them. CDR3 length: 13 amino acids. Germline V gene lookup returns CDR1 LGHNA and CDR2 YNFKEQ. The CDR3 reads CASSQQSTGELFF. The CDR3 coding sequence is TGTGCCAGCAGCCAACAGTCCACCGGGGAGCTGTTTTTT.

The rearrangement links TRBV6-1 to TRBJ2-1; the D is unclear. This CDR3 spans 13 amino acids. The V and J ends lost 6 bases and 4 bases respectively, with 10 bases between them. Germline V gene lookup returns CDR1 MNHNS and CDR2 SASEGT. The CDR3 coding sequence is TGTGCCAGCAGATCAGACGTATACAATGAGCAGTTCTTC. Translated: CASRSDVYNEQFF.

The V and J genes are TRBV12-1 and TRBJ2-3; no check of the table's D call, TRBD2, against the DNA was made. TRBV12-1 is tagged as a pseudogene. The CDR3 runs 17 residues. In DNA form, the CDR3 reads TGTGCCAGCAGCTTTGATGAGCGGGAACCAATGGCAGATACGCAGTATTTT. The encoded protein is CASSFDEREPMADTQYF.

This rearrangement joins TRBV28 to TRBJ2-5; either TRBD1 or TRBD2 may fit D (5 bases each). The CDR3 runs 15 residues. Trimming cost V 7 bases and J 5 bases, with 20 bases left between them. Germline loops: CDR1 MDHEN, CDR2 SYDVKM. Here the CDR3 DNA reads TGTGCCAGCAACCTCGGGACCGAGAAGTCGGAGACCCAGTACTTC. Residues: CASNLGTEKSETQYF.

The rearrangement uses TRBV5-1 and TRBJ2-5; weak D call: TRBD1 (6 bases). The CDR3 has 15 amino acids. The V end lost 0 bases, the J end lost 0 bases, and 9 bases lay between the germline ends. Germline loops: CDR1 SGHRS, CDR2 YFSETQ. The chain's CDR3 is CASSLVGGDQETQYF. CDR3 DNA sequence: TGCGCCAGCAGCTTGGTAGGGGGAGACCAAGAGACCCAGTACTTC.

This clone has just one count. The chain combines TRBV6-6 with TRBJ2-2, with TRBD2 matching over 7 bases. Trimming cost V 4 bases and J 1 base; bases outside gene matches: 3. The CDR3 is 15 amino acids. Germline lookup yields CDR1 MNHNY and CDR2 SVGAGI (reference sequence). The CDR3 protein is CASSFLAGNTGELFF. The CDR3 DNA reads as TGTGCCAGCAGTTTTTTAGCGGGGAACACCGGGGAGCTGTTTTTT.

This clone was recorded only once. The V and J genes are TRBV19 and TRBJ2-1; 9 bases align to TRBD2. This CDR3 is built from 15 residues. V was pared by 7 bases and J by 4 bases, with 8 bases of the junction left unmatched. Germline CDR1 LNHDA, CDR2 SQIVND (reference sequence). CDR3 region: CASKETSGVYNEQFF. DNA of the CDR3: TGTGCCAGTAAGGAGACTAGCGGAGTGTACAATGAGCAGTTCTTC.

The rearrangement links TRBV9 to TRBJ2-3, with a weak D call TRBD1 (6 bases). Between the trimmed V and J ends, which lost 4 bases and 5 bases, there was a span of 20 bases. The CDR3 spans 16 residues. CDR1 SGDLS and CDR2 YYNGEE come from the germline V gene. This CDR3 is CASSTRAGTQRDTQYF. CDR3 DNA sequence: TGTGCCAGCAGCACTCGTGCCGGGACACAAAGAGATACGCAGTATTTT. The whole variable domain, filled in from reference TRBV9 and TRBJ2-3, reads DSGVTQTPKHLITATGQRVTLRCSPRSGDLSVYWYQQSLDQGLQFLIQYYNGEERAKGNILERFSAQQFPDLHSELNLSSLELGDSALYFCASSTRAGTQRDTQYFGPGTRLTVL.

The chain joins TRBV30 to TRBJ1-6; 11 positions agree with TRBD1. This CDR3 has 14 residues. CDR1 and CDR2 (germline): GTSNPN, SVGIG (reference sequence). Losses at the gene ends were 8 bases for V and 0 bases for J; bases not matched to a gene: 0. CDR3 nucleotide sequence: TGTGCCGGACAGGGGGCCTCCTATAATTCACCCCTCCACTTT. This gives the protein CAGQGASYNSPLHF.

This sequence joins TRBV18 and TRBJ2-7; 9 nucleotides line up with TRBD1. V trimming: 5 bases; J trimming: 3 bases; junction bases outside the gene matches: 5. This CDR3 is 14 amino acids long. Germline CDR1 and CDR2: KGHSH and LQKENI. The DNA for the CDR3 is TGTGCCAGCTCAGCCCGACAGGGGGTCTACGAGCAGTACTTC. Translation: CASSARQGVYEQYF.

The rearrangement links TRBV7-2 to TRBJ1-3; the D gene is possibly TRBD1 (5 bases). Germline CDR1 SGHTA, CDR2 FQGNSA. CDR3 length equals 16 residues. Trimming stripped 5 bases from V and 0 bases from J, with 14 bases between. The CDR3 region is CASSPSGPSSGNTIYF. CDR3 DNA sequence: TGTGCCAGCAGCCCCTCGGGACCGAGCTCTGGAAACACCATATATTTT.

This clone was observed a few times. V is TRBV18 and J is TRBJ1-6; D not certain. With 0 bases removed from V and 9 bases from J, the gap between germline ends came to 3 bases. Germline V CDR1 and CDR2: KGHSH, LQKENI. The CDR3 covers 12 residues. The DNA for the CDR3 is TGTGCCAGCTCACCACCGGCTTCACCCCTCCACTTT. This translates into CASSPPASPLHF.